This T cell receptor beta chain is from a study of CD8 T cells in ankylosing spondylitis. This clonotype was detected ten times or more. TCRdb passed the 5' RACE reads through MiXCR, listing each CDR3 protein once. The sample has about 240,000 distinct CDR3 sequences, over 8.5% seen once; the top ten hold roughly 6.8%. There are 14 residues in the CDR3. V gave up 0 bases and J gave up 3 bases, with 10 bases separating them. Per the germline V gene, CDR1 is SGDLS and CDR2 is YYNGEE. The clonotype comes from a male donor with ankylosing spondylitis or in good health (not recorded which). The chain joins TRBV9 to TRBJ2-7; a possible D gene is TRBD2 (6 bases). Source material: blood, either unsorted or a sorted T cell fraction (not recorded which). The CDR3: CASSVAGEIYEQYF. The CDR3 DNA follows: TGTGCCAGCAGCGTAGCGGGGGAGATCTACGAGCAGTACTTC.